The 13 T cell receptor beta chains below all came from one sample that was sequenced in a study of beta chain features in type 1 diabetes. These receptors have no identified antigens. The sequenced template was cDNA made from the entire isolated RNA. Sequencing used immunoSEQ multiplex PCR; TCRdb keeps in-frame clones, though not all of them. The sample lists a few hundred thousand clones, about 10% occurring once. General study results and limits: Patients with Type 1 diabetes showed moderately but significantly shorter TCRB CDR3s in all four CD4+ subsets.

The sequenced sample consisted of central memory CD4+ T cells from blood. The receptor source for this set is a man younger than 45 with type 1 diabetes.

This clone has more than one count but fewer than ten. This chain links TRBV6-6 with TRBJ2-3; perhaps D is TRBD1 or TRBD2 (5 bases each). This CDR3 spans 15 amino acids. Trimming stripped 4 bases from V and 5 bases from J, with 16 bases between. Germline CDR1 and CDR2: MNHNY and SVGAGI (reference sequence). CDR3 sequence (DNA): TGTGCCAGCAGTTGGGGACGACAGCCGGGAGATACGCAGTATTTT. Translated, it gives CASSWGRQPGDTQYF.

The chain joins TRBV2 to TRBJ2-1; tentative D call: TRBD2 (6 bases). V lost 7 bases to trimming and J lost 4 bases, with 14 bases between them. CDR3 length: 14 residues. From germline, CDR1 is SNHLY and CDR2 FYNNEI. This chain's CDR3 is CASKLAEFYNEQFF. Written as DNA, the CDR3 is TGTGCCAGCAAATTAGCGGAGTTTTACAATGAGCAGTTCTTC.

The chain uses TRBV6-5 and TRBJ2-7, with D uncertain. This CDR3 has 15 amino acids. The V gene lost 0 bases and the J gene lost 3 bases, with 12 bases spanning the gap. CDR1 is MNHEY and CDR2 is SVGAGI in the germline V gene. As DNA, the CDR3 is TGTGCCAGCAGTTACTCGCGCGAGGAACGCTACGAGCAGTACTTC. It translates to CASSYSREERYEQYF.

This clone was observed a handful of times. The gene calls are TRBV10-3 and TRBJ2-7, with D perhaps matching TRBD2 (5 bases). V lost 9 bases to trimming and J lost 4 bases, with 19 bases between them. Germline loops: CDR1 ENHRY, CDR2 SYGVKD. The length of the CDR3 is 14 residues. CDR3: CAISSVAPSYEQYF. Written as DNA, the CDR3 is TGTGCCATATCGTCGGTAGCGCCGTCTTACGAGCAGTACTTC.

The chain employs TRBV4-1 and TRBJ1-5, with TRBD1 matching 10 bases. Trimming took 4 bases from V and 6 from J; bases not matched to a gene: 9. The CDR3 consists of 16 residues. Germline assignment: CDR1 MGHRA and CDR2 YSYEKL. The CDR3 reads CASSLWTGGTTQPQHF. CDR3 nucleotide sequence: TGCGCCAGCAGCCTTTGGACAGGGGGTACAACTCAGCCCCAGCATTTT.

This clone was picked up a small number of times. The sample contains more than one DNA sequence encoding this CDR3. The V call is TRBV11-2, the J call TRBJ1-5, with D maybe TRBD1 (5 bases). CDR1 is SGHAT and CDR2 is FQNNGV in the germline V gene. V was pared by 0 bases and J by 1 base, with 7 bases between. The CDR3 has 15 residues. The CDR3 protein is CASSLERGSNQPQHF. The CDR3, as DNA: TGTGCCAGCAGCTTAGAAAGGGGAAGCAATCAGCCCCAGCATTTT.

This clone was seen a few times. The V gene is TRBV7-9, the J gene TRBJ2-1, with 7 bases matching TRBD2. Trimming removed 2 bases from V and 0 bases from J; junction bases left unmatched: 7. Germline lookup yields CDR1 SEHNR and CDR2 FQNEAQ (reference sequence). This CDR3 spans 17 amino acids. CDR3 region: CASSLSLQRDSYNEQFF. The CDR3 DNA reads TGTGCCAGCAGCTTAAGTCTCCAGCGGGACTCCTACAATGAGCAGTTCTTC. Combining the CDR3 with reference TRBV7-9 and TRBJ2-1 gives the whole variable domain DTGVSQNPRHKITKRGQNVTFRCDPISEHNRLYWYRQTLGQGPEFLTYFQNEAQLEKSRLLSDRFSAERPKGSFSTLEIQRTEQGDSAMYLCASSLSLQRDSYNEQFFGPGTRLTVL.

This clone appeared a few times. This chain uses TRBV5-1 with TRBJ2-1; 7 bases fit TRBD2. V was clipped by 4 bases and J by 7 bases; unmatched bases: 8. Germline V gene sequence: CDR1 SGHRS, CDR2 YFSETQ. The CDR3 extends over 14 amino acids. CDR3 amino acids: CASSQELAANEQFF. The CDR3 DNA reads TGCGCCAGCAGCCAAGAGCTAGCGGCAAATGAGCAGTTCTTC. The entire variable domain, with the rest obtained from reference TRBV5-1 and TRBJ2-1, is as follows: KAGVTQTPRYLIKTRGQQVTLSCSPISGHRSVSWYQQTPGQGLQFLFEYFSETQRNKGNFPGRFSGRQFSNSRSEMNVSTLELGDSALYLCASSQELAANEQFFGPGTRLTVL.

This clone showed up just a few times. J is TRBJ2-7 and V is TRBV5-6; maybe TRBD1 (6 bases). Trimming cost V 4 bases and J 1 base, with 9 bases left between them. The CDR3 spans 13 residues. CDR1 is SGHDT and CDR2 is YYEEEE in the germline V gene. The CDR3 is CASSLGQSYEQYF. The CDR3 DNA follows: TGTGCCAGCAGCCTAGGACAGTCCTACGAGCAGTACTTC.

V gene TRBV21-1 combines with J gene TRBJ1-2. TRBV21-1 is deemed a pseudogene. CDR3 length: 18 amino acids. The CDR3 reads CASSKAAPRRILYYGYTF. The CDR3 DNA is TGTGCCAGCAGCAAAGCCGCCCCCCGGAGGATTTTATACTATGGCTACACCTTC.

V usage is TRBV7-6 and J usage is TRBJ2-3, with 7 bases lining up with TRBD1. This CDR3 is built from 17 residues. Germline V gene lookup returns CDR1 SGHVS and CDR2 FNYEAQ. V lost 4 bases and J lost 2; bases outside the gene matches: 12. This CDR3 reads CASSSHRGTRSTDTQYF. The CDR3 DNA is TGTGCCAGCAGCTCACACAGGGGAACCCGCTCCACAGATACGCAGTATTTT.

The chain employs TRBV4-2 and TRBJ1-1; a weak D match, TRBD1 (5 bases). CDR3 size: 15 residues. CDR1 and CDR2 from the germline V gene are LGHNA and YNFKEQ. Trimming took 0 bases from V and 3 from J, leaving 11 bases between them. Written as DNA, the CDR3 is TGTGCCAGCAGCCAAGAGGGGACGGCCCACACTGAAGCTTTCTTT. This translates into CASSQEGTAHTEAFF.

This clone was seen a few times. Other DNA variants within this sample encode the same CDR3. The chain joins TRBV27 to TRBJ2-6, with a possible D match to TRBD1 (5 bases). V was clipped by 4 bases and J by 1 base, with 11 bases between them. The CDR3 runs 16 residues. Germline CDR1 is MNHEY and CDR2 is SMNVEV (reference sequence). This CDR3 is CASSWQGRSGANVLTF. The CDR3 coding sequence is TGTGCCAGCAGTTGGCAGGGCAGATCTGGGGCCAACGTCCTGACTTTC.